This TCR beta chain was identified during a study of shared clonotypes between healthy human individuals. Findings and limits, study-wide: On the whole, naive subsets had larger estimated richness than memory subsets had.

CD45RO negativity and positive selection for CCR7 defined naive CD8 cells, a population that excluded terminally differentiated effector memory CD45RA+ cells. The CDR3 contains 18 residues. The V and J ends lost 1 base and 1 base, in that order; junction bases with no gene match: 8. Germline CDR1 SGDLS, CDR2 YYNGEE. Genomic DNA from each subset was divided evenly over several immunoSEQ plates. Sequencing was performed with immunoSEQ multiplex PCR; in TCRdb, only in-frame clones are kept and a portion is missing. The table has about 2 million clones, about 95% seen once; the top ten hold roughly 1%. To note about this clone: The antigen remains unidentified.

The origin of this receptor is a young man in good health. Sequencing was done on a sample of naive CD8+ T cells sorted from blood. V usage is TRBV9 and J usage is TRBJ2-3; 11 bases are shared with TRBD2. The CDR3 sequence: CASSVKGGTSGRTDTQYF. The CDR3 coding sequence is TGTGCCAGCAGCGTAAAAGGGGGGACTAGCGGCCGCACAGATACGCAGTATTTT.